Presented here are 27 T cell receptor beta chains from one specimen sequenced in a study of Tregs in tolerant kidney transplant recipients. Profiling relied on immunoSEQ multiplex PCR, and the TCRdb table lists in-frame clones only, not all of them. In the table there are around 63,000 clones, approximately 83% of which are singletons. Sequencing was performed on Tregs from blood, taken before the transplant. These receptors originate from a human donor who received a combined kidney and bone marrow transplant.

V and J are TRBV11-2 and TRBJ1-5; weak D call: TRBD1 (6 bases). The CDR3 has 15 residues. Germline V lookup: CDR1 SGHAT, CDR2 FQNNGV. The V and J ends lost 3 bases and 4 bases respectively, with 13 bases between them. The CDR3 DNA reads TGTGCCAGCAGCTTGTCTGGACAGAGGAATCAGCCCCAGCATTTT. Translated, it gives CASSLSGQRNQPQHF.

J is TRBJ1-4 and V is TRBV19; 8 bases match TRBD1. J was trimmed by 5 bases and V by 5 bases; bases with no gene match: 4. CDR3 length: 14 residues. The germline gives CDR1 LNHDA, CDR2 SQIVND (reference sequence). The CDR3 region is CASSLRQGNEKLFF. The CDR3 nucleotides are TGTGCCAGTAGTCTACGACAGGGGAATGAAAAACTGTTTTTT. Full variable domain (missing parts from reference TRBV19 and TRBJ1-4): DGGITQSPKYLFRKEGQNVTLSCEQNLNHDAMYWYRQDPGQGLRLIYYSQIVNDFQKGDIAEGYSVSREKKESFPLTVTSAQKNPTAFYLCASSLRQGNEKLFFGSGTQLSVL.

The chain links TRBV28 to TRBJ1-5, with 11 nucleotides matching TRBD1. The germline V gene encodes CDR1 MDHEN and CDR2 SYDVKM. The junction had 3 bases not matched to a gene; V was cut back by 5 bases and J by 6 bases. This CDR3 spans 14 amino acids. This CDR3 reads CASSEGTGGQPQHF. DNA for the CDR3: TGTGCCAGCAGTGAAGGGACAGGGGGTCAGCCCCAGCATTTT.

The chain links TRBV5-4 to TRBJ2-3; no clear D. Trimming took 6 bases from V and 4 from J, leaving 12 bases between them. From germline, CDR1 is SGHNT and CDR2 YYREEE (reference sequence). This CDR3 region has 13 residues. The DNA of the CDR3 is TGTGCCAGCAACGGCCTTACCCCAGATACGCAGTATTTT. Translated, it gives CASNGLTPDTQYF.

V is TRBV6-1 and J is TRBJ1-1, with D maybe TRBD1 (6 bases). Per the germline V gene, CDR1 is MNHNS and CDR2 is SASEGT. The V and J ends lost 2 bases and 5 bases respectively, with 12 bases between them. The CDR3 length is 14 residues. The CDR3, as DNA: TGTGCCAGCAGTGAAAGTCACAGGGTGACTGAAGCTTTCTTT. The encoded protein is CASSESHRVTEAFF.

The rearrangement joins TRBV15 to TRBJ2-7; 9 bases align to TRBD2. The V gene end was trimmed by 3 bases and the J gene end by 3 bases; junction bases not matched to a gene: 6. Germline values: CDR1 LNHNV, CDR2 YYDKDF (reference sequence). The CDR3 is 15 residues long. The CDR3 DNA reads TGTGCCACCAGCAGGCCGGCTAGCGGGATCTACGAGCAGTACTTC. Protein sequence: CATSRPASGIYEQYF.

The chain combines TRBV11-3 with TRBJ2-3; a possible D gene is TRBD2 (5 bases). There are 14 residues in the CDR3. The V gene's germline CDR1 is SGHNT and CDR2 YENEEA. Trimming left V 1 base short and J 2 bases short, with 7 bases between. CDR3: CASSLAGVTDTQYF. The CDR3 region has the DNA TGTGCCAGCAGCTTAGCCGGGGTCACAGATACGCAGTATTTT.

In its sample, this clone was seen a few times. This chain connects TRBV7-9 to TRBJ2-7; 10 positions match TRBD1. From germline, CDR1 is SEHNR and CDR2 FQNEAQ (reference sequence). CDR3 length equals 13 residues. After removal of 5 bases from V and 5 bases from J, the junction contained 3 bases not matched to a gene. The CDR3 protein is CASSPGTGDEQYF. The CDR3 DNA reads TGTGCCAGCAGCCCCGGGACAGGGGACGAGCAGTACTTC.

The chain joins TRBV19 to TRBJ2-3; TRBD1 might be the D (7 bases). V lost 6 bases, J lost 3 bases, and 13 bases lay in between. The CDR3 sequence is 14 residues long. The V gene's germline CDR1 is LNHDA and CDR2 SQIVND (reference sequence). The CDR3 region has the DNA TGTGCCAGTAGCCCACAGGGGAGGACAGATACGCAGTATTTT. This encodes CASSPQGRTDTQYF. The whole variable domain, remainder taken from reference TRBV19 and TRBJ2-3, is DGGITQSPKYLFRKEGQNVTLSCEQNLNHDAMYWYRQDPGQGLRLIYYSQIVNDFQKGDIAEGYSVSREKKESFPLTVTSAQKNPTAFYLCASSPQGRTDTQYFGPGTRLTVL.

The CDR3 loop is CASSLFGSGELFF. The CDR3 DNA is TGTGCCAGCAGCTTGTTTGGTAGCGGGGAGCTGTTTTTT. V gene TRBV5-6 combines with J gene TRBJ2-2; D gene ambiguous. CDR1 is SGHDT and CDR2 is YYEEEE in the germline V gene. V dropped 1 base and J dropped 7 bases, with 8 bases sitting between them. The CDR3 runs to 13 residues.

The rearrangement uses TRBV19 and TRBJ2-2; TRBD2 matches at 11 bases. V shed 4 bases and J 0 bases; nucleotides not matched to a gene: 7. Germline CDR1 is LNHDA and CDR2 is SQIVND (reference sequence). CDR3 size: 18 residues. The CDR3 nucleotides read TGTGCCAGTAGTACCCTGACTAGCGGGGCCGCGAACACCGGGGAGCTGTTTTTT. Its protein product is CASSTLTSGAANTGELFF.

The rearrangement uses TRBV7-8 and TRBJ2-7; D gene uncertain. The CDR3 extends over 13 amino acids. Trimming took off 5 bases at V and 3 bases at J, with 11 bases between the two ends. Germline CDR1 and CDR2: SGHVS and FQNEAQ. The CDR3 DNA sequence: TGTGCCAGCAGCCCCGGACGGTACTACGAGCAGTACTTC. Translation: CASSPGRYYEQYF.

The V gene is TRBV2, the J gene TRBJ1-2, with unresolved D. Germline V gene sequence: CDR1 SNHLY, CDR2 FYNNEI. V lost 5 bases to trimming and J lost 4 bases, with 14 bases between them. CDR3 length: 14 amino acids. For the CDR3, the DNA is TGTGCCAGCAGTAAGCAGGATGCGAGCTATGGCTACACCTTC. It specifies CASSKQDASYGYTF.

This chain links TRBV11-3 with TRBJ2-2, with TRBD2 identical over 9 bases. The CDR3 loop spans 17 amino acids. V shed 0 bases, J shed 4 bases, and the junction held 6 bases outside the gene matches. The germline CDR1 and CDR2 sequences are SGHNT and YENEEA. The CDR3 spells CASSLEVAGGVTGELFF. The DNA of the CDR3 is TGTGCCAGCAGCTTAGAGGTCGCGGGAGGGGTCACCGGGGAGCTGTTTTTT. The entire variable domain, with the rest obtained from reference TRBV11-3 and TRBJ2-2, is as follows: EAGVVQSPRYKIIEKKQPVAFWCNPISGHNTLYWYLQNLGQGPELLIRYENEEAVDDSQLPKDRFSAERLKGVDSTLKIQPAELGDSAVYLCASSLEVAGGVTGELFFGEGSRLTVL.

V and J are TRBV5-6 and TRBJ2-7, with 12 bases aligning to TRBD2. Trimming cost V 3 bases and J 5 bases; bases outside gene matches: 9. CDR3 length equals 16 residues. CDR1 SGHDT and CDR2 YYEEEE come from the germline V gene. The CDR3 DNA is TGTGCCAGCAGCTCAGTTGGACTAGCGGGACGTCACGAGCAGTACTTC. Its protein product is CASSSVGLAGRHEQYF.

The V gene is TRBV10-3, the J gene TRBJ2-3; D gene ambiguous. Germline V gene lookup returns CDR1 ENHRY and CDR2 SYGVKD. CDR3 length equals 12 residues. The V end was cut by 3 bases, the J end by 4 bases, with 5 bases between. The CDR3: CAISEASDTQYF. The CDR3 nucleotides read TGTGCCATCAGTGAAGCATCAGATACGCAGTATTTT.

The V gene is TRBV29-1, the J gene TRBJ2-4; D remains unclear. The V end lost 4 bases, the J end lost 5 bases, and 15 bases lay between the germline ends. CDR3 length equals 14 residues. Germline V gives CDR1 SQVTM, CDR2 ANQGSEA. The CDR3 reads CSVAGSRLQNIQYF. CDR3 DNA sequence: TGCAGCGTTGCGGGCTCGAGGCTACAAAACATTCAGTACTTC.

V usage is TRBV7-2 and J usage is TRBJ2-2; 11 bases match TRBD2. There are 14 residues in the CDR3. The germline V gene has CDR1 SGHTA and CDR2 FQGNSA. The junction had 3 bases not matched to a gene; V was cut back by 5 bases and J by 7 bases. Written as DNA, the CDR3 is TGTGCCAGCAGCGCCGGACTAGCGGGCGGGGAGCTGTTTTTT. This codes for CASSAGLAGGELFF.

V gene TRBV19 combines with J gene TRBJ2-1, with D tentatively TRBD2 (5 bases). The CDR3 spans 14 residues. V was pared by 2 bases and J by 5 bases, with 10 bases between. CDR1 LNHDA and CDR2 SQIVND come from the germline V gene (reference sequence). CDR3 DNA sequence: TGTGCCAGTAGTATAAGAGGGTACCACAATGAGCAGTTCTTC. It specifies CASSIRGYHNEQFF.

The CDR3 region is CASSLGGQTSRKNGYTF. The CDR3 coding sequence is TGTGCCAGCAGCTTAGGAGGACAGACCTCCAGGAAGAATGGCTACACCTTC. The V and J genes are TRBV5-6 and TRBJ1-2; weak D call: TRBD1 (6 bases). The CDR3 extends over 17 amino acids. CDR1 is SGHDT and CDR2 is YYEEEE in the germline V gene. The V gene lost 2 bases and the J gene lost 6 bases, with 23 bases spanning the gap.

The rearrangement joins TRBV6-1 to TRBJ2-3, with D possibly matching TRBD1 (6 bases). CDR1 and CDR2 (germline): MNHNS, SASEGT. The CDR3 is 15 amino acids. Trimming stripped 5 bases from V and 6 bases from J, with 18 bases between. The CDR3 protein is CASSPQGRHTDTQYF. The CDR3 DNA is TGTGCCAGCAGTCCACAGGGCCGGCACACTGATACGCAGTATTTT.

The chain uses TRBV27 and TRBJ2-7; 8 positions match TRBD1. This CDR3 has 17 residues. Germline V gene sequence: CDR1 MNHEY, CDR2 SMNVEV (reference sequence). V was pared by 7 bases and J by 1 base, with 15 bases of the junction left unmatched. The CDR3 sequence: CASMGVKTGGFSYEQYF. As DNA, the CDR3 is TGTGCCAGCATGGGGGTAAAAACAGGGGGGTTTTCCTACGAGCAGTACTTC.

The chain is built from TRBV6-5 and TRBJ2-5; D is uncertain. The CDR3 is made up of 13 amino acids. Per germline, CDR1 MNHEY and CDR2 SVGAGI. V lost 0 bases and J 1 base, leaving 3 bases between the germline ends. CDR3 DNA: TGTGCCAGCAGTTACTCCCCCCAAGAGACCCAGTACTTC. Amino acid sequence: CASSYSPQETQYF.

V is TRBV6-5 and J is TRBJ1-4; possibly TRBD1 for D (6 bases). The CDR3 has 14 amino acids. The V gene's germline CDR1 is MNHEY and CDR2 SVGAGI. Trimming removed 8 bases from V and 8 bases from J, with 18 bases in between. CDR3 in amino acids: CASRAGHMKEKLFF. The CDR3 DNA reads TGTGCCAGCCGGGCGGGACACATGAAGGAAAAACTGTTTTTT.

V is TRBV7-9 and J is TRBJ2-1, with TRBD1 matching 8 bases. V was pared by 1 base and J by 6 bases, with 11 bases of the junction left unmatched. The CDR3 is made up of 17 amino acids. Germline V CDR1 and CDR2: SEHNR, FQNEAQ (reference sequence). CDR3 bases: TGTGCCAGCAGCTTAGGGTGGGGACAACAGGGGGTCAATGAGCAGTTCTTC. It yields the protein CASSLGWGQQGVNEQFF.

The rearrangement uses TRBV19 and TRBJ2-5; TRBD2 matches 11 bases. Germline CDR1 LNHDA, CDR2 SQIVND (reference sequence). The CDR3 is 16 residues long. V lost 6 bases and J lost 0; bases outside the gene matches: 6. The CDR3 DNA reads TGTGCCAGTAGCCTCCTAGCGGGGGGTTACCAAGAGACCCAGTACTTC. This gives the protein CASSLLAGGYQETQYF.

J is TRBJ2-4 and V is TRBV25-1; the D gene is possibly TRBD1 (6 bases). Germline loops: CDR1 MGHDK, CDR2 SYGVNS. V lost 2 bases and J 6 bases, leaving 8 bases between the germline ends. The CDR3 totals 13 residues. CDR3 sequence: CASSEGGRNIQYF. The CDR3 DNA sequence: TGTGCCAGCAGTGAAGGGGGCAGAAACATTCAGTACTTC.